Following are 8 T cell receptor beta chains from one sample sequenced in a study of blood T cell repertoires in COVID-19. Generated by immunoSEQ multiplex PCR, the TCRdb table keeps only in-frame clones and is missing some. The table has a few hundred thousand clones, roughly 82% seen once. Sequenced input: peripheral blood. Every receptor here comes from a man aged 45 to 65 with active or convalescent COVID-19.

This rearrangement joins TRBV28 to TRBJ2-1; 8 nucleotides match TRBD2. The CDR3 totals 15 residues. V trimming: 8 bases; J trimming: 7 bases; junction bases outside the gene matches: 13. CDR1 is MDHEN, CDR2 SYDVKM, per germline. CDR3 region: CASPPPGLDINEQFF. The CDR3, as DNA: TGTGCCAGCCCACCTCCGGGACTAGACATAAATGAGCAGTTCTTC. Combining the CDR3 with reference TRBV28 and TRBJ2-1 gives the whole variable domain DVKVTQSSRYLVKRTGEKVFLECVQDMDHENMFWYRQDPGLGLRLIYFSYDVKMKEKGDIPEGYSVSREKKERFSLILESASTNQTSMYLCASPPPGLDINEQFFGPGTRLTVL.

The genes are TRBV9 and TRBJ1-4; D is ambiguous. Germline loops: CDR1 SGDLS, CDR2 YYNGEE. This CDR3 comprises 16 residues. Trimming pared 0 bases from V and 4 bases from J, leaving 13 bases between. The CDR3 sequence: CASSVGGLRLNEKLFF. The CDR3 bases are TGTGCCAGCAGCGTAGGCGGCTTACGCCTTAATGAAAAACTGTTTTTT. The full variable domain, its missing parts supplied by reference TRBV9 and TRBJ1-4, is DSGVTQTPKHLITATGQRVTLRCSPRSGDLSVYWYQQSLDQGLQFLIQYYNGEERAKGNILERFSAQQFPDLHSELNLSSLELGDSALYFCASSVGGLRLNEKLFFGSGTQLSVL.

The chain has TRBV2 and TRBJ1-3; D is ambiguous. V lost 2 bases, J lost 1 base, and 9 bases lay in between. Germline CDR1 and CDR2: SNHLY and FYNNEI. This CDR3 spans 15 amino acids. CDR3 in DNA: TGTGCCAGCAGTGAACCCGACTCATCTGGAAACACCATATATTTT. Its protein is CASSEPDSSGNTIYF.

The rearrangement links TRBV5-1 to TRBJ2-2; 8 bases map to TRBD1. CDR3 length: 15 residues. The V and J ends lost 4 bases and 5 bases, in that order; junction bases with no gene match: 7. In germline, CDR1 is SGHRS, CDR2 YFSETQ. As DNA, the CDR3 is TGCGCCAGCAGCCTTTGGACAGGGCAGACCGGGGAGCTGTTTTTT. Protein sequence: CASSLWTGQTGELFF. The whole variable domain, filled in from reference TRBV5-1 and TRBJ2-2, reads KAGVTQTPRYLIKTRGQQVTLSCSPISGHRSVSWYQQTPGQGLQFLFEYFSETQRNKGNFPGRFSGRQFSNSRSEMNVSTLELGDSALYLCASSLWTGQTGELFFGEGSRLTVL.

This clone appeared once. This chain joins TRBV9 and TRBJ2-1; D is possibly TRBD1 (6 bases). Germline CDR1 and CDR2: SGDLS and YYNGEE. CDR3 length: 15 amino acids. Trimming took 4 bases from V and 6 from J, leaving 17 bases between them. The CDR3 bases are TGTGCCAGCAGCCCCGGCAGGGGATCTTCCAATGAGCAGTTCTTC. This translates into CASSPGRGSSNEQFF.

J is TRBJ2-1 and V is TRBV19; 8 positions agree with TRBD2. V trimming: 0 bases; J trimming: 7 bases; junction bases outside the gene matches: 2. The CDR3 extends over 14 amino acids. The germline CDR1 and CDR2 sequences are LNHDA and SQIVND (reference sequence). CDR3 DNA: TGTGCCAGTAGTATAGATAGACTAGCGAATGAGCAGTTCTTC. This sequence encodes CASSIDRLANEQFF.

This clone has only a few counts. The V call is TRBV9, the J call TRBJ1-2, with a weak D call TRBD1 (5 bases). CDR3 size: 14 residues. V lost 4 bases and J lost 4, with 14 bases in between. CDR1 SGDLS and CDR2 YYNGEE come from the germline V gene. The DNA for the CDR3 is TGTGCCAGCAGCCCAGGCGGGACGGCCTATGGCTACACCTTC. It yields the protein CASSPGGTAYGYTF.

This rearrangement joins TRBV24-1 to TRBJ2-1; 8 positions agree with TRBD1. Germline CDR1 is KGHDR and CDR2 is SFDVKD. This CDR3 contains 13 residues. The junction had 4 bases not matched to a gene; V was cut back by 4 bases and J by 9 bases. CDR3 sequence: CATSEGQVTEQFF. The CDR3 DNA is TGTGCCACCAGTGAGGGACAGGTGACTGAGCAGTTCTTC.